A selection of T cell receptor beta chains follows, all from one sample in a study of identical twins. A single record per CDR3 protein comes from TCRdb applying MiXCR to the 5' RACE reads. The sample includes under 300,000 distinct CDR3 sequences, about 13% seen only once; the top ten take 4%. These same data were also listed under a study on yellow fever vaccine responses in identical twins.

The material sequenced was memory (CD45RO+) T cells sorted from blood. The receptors derive from a woman younger than 35 in good health. The CDR3 runs from the conserved cysteine through the conserved F or W. The order of the fields is clone size, CDR3 length, V gene, D gene, J gene, CDR3 protein, CDR3 DNA. D genes are given only for firm matches. The size of a clone is reported for some rows only, either as once, few or many, or as a class for expanded clones.

size: many; length: 15; V: TRBV4-3; D: TRBD1; J: TRBJ2-3; CDR3: CASSQGDRDTDTQYF; DNA: TGCGCCAGCAGCCAGGGGGACAGGGACACAGATACGCAGTATTTT
size: many; length: 14; V: TRBV4-3; D: -; J: TRBJ2-1; CDR3: CASSQDMAPGEQFF; DNA: TGCGCCAGCAGCCAAGATATGGCCCCGGGTGAGCAGTTCTTC
size: few; length: 13; V: TRBV12-3/TRBV12-4; D: -; J: TRBJ2-1; CDR3: CASSLKVNNEQFF; DNA: TGTGCCAGCAGTCTCAAGGTAAACAATGAGCAGTTCTTC
size: few; length: 14; V: TRBV6-5; D: -; J: TRBJ2-7; CDR3: CASSYSSTVLEQYF; DNA: TGTGCCAGCAGTTACTCCTCGACAGTTCTCGAGCAGTACTTC
size: few; length: 15; V: TRBV11-2; D: -; J: TRBJ2-1; CDR3: CASSPGRVVGDEQFF; DNA: TGTGCCAGCAGCCCCGGGAGAGTAGTTGGCGATGAGCAGTTCTTC
size: many; length: 14; V: TRBV6-5; D: TRBD1; J: TRBJ1-6; CDR3: CASSSTGSNSPLHF; DNA: TGTGCCAGCAGTTCGACAGGGAGTAATTCACCCCTCCACTTT
size: few; length: 18; V: TRBV21-1; D: -; J: TRBJ2-1; CDR3: CASSSTTSGGSSYNEQFF; DNA: TGTGCCAGCAGCTCCACGACTAGCGGGGGCTCCTCCTACAATGAGCAGTTCTTC
size: many; length: 16; V: TRBV4-3; D: -; J: TRBJ1-2; CDR3: CASSQDFPTPGHGYTF; DNA: TGCGCCAGCAGCCAAGATTTTCCAACCCCTGGGCATGGCTACACCTTC
size: few; length: 13; V: TRBV3-1; D: -; J: TRBJ1-1; CDR3: CASSQGGVTEAFF; DNA: TGTGCCAGCAGCCAAGGTGGGGTCACTGAAGCTTTCTTT
size: many; length: 14; V: TRBV12-3/TRBV12-4; D: -; J: TRBJ2-1; CDR3: CASRPAGLVNEQFF; DNA: TGTGCCAGCCGTCCCGCTGGGCTCGTCAATGAGCAGTTCTTC
size: few; length: 15; V: TRBV6-5; D: TRBD1; J: TRBJ1-6; CDR3: CASSYGGDRASPLHF; DNA: TGTGCCAGCAGTTACGGCGGGGACAGGGCCTCACCCCTCCACTTT
size: -; length: 15; V: TRBV6-5; D: TRBD1; J: TRBJ1-2; CDR3: CASSSSRTGSGGYTF; DNA: TGTGCCAGCAGTTCCTCGCGGACAGGGAGCGGTGGCTACACCTTC
size: -; length: 13; V: TRBV5-1; D: -; J: TRBJ2-4; CDR3: CASREPAKNIQYF; DNA: TGCGCCAGCAGGGAACCTGCCAAAAACATTCAGTACTTC
size: -; length: 17; V: TRBV5-5; D: TRBD1; J: TRBJ2-6; CDR3: CASSLRQGSGWANVLTF; DNA: TGTGCCAGCAGCTTGAGACAGGGAAGTGGCTGGGCCAACGTCCTGACTTTC
size: -; length: 13; V: TRBV12-3/TRBV12-4; D: -; J: TRBJ2-2; CDR3: CASRVGSTGELFF; DNA: TGTGCCAGTAGGGTTGGGAGCACCGGGGAGCTGTTTTTT
size: many; length: 16; V: TRBV5-5; D: TRBD1; J: TRBJ2-2; CDR3: CASSLESSGGGRELFF; DNA: TGTGCCAGCAGCTTGGAGAGTTCAGGGGGTGGCCGGGAGCTGTTTTTT
size: -; length: 14; V: TRBV28; D: -; J: TRBJ1-2; CDR3: CASSPGVLIDGYTF; DNA: TGTGCCAGCAGTCCCGGGGTCCTCATCGATGGCTACACCTTC